The following is a TCR beta chain sequence with its context. As yet, its antigen is unknown. Sequenced by immunoSEQ multiplex PCR; TCRdb stores in-frame clones only, minus some. The sample lists around 69,000 clones, more than 75% seen once, with 2% to 2.5% in the top ten. The time point: week 35, safety follow-up. In the vaccine, a single dose held 300 ug of the mutant IDH1 20-mer peptide, along with topical imiquimod. These data belong to a study of a mutant IDH1 vaccine in newly diagnosed glioma. The wider study: Week 47 marked visit V13, whereas week 35 marked visit V12.

Germline loops: CDR1 SNHLY, CDR2 FYNNEI. The CDR3 contains 12 residues. Trimming cost V 11 bases and J 2 bases, with 7 bases left between them. The receptor was derived from a man between 25 and 39 years old with glioma. The material was PBMCs, obtained from a glioma patient whose treatment included an IDH1 peptide vaccine. This rearrangement joins TRBV2 to TRBJ2-6; no definite D call. The CDR3 loop is CASLPGANVLTF. As DNA, the CDR3 is TGTGCCTCCCTGCCTGGGGCCAACGTCCTGACTTTC.